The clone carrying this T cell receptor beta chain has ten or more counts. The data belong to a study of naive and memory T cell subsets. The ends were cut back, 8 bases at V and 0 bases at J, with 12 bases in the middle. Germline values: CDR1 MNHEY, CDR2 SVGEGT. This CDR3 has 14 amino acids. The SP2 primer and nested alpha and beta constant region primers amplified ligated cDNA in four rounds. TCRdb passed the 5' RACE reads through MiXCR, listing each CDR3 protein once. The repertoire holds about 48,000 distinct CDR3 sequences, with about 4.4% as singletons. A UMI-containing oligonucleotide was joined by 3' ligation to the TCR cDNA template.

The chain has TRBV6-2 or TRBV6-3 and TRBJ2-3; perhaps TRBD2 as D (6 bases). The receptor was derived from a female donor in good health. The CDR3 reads CASWGVVSTDTQYF. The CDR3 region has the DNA TGTGCCAGCTGGGGGGTAGTTAGCACAGATACGCAGTATTTT.